This T cell receptor beta chain appears in the sequencing data of a study of neoadjuvant anti-PD-1 for oral cavity cancer. Study-level findings and limits: Only a few patients per response group were TCR-analyzed; validation needed.

A remark on this clone: Its antigen is not known.

In germline, CDR1 is SGDLS, CDR2 YYNGEE. V was trimmed by 0 bases and J by 3 bases, leaving 10 bases between them. The CDR3 runs 15 residues. Six replicates per PBMC sample, mostly from roughly 490 ng of genomic DNA. Clones were sequenced by immunoSEQ multiplex PCR, and TCRdb holds only the in-frame ones, with some missing. The repertoire holds roughly 14,000 clones, just over 65% seen once, with 2.2% in the top ten. The chain carries TRBV9 and TRBJ2-1; D ambiguous. This TCR came from a person aged 40 to 85 with oral cavity squamous cell carcinoma. Sequenced here: PBMCs, sampled before nivolumab (anti-PD-1) treatment. The CDR3 region is CASSVAGALYNEQFF. The DNA of the CDR3 is TGTGCCAGCAGCGTAGCCGGAGCGCTCTACAATGAGCAGTTCTTC.